Given below is one T cell receptor (beta chain) in context. For every subset, genomic DNA was evenly distributed across several immunoSEQ plates. Only in-frame clones appear in the TCRdb table, and some are missing; sequencing was by immunoSEQ multiplex PCR. The sample shows hundreds of thousands of clones, 70% to 80% of them seen only once. These data are taken from a study of shared clonotypes between healthy human individuals. Study information: The cohort had two women and a few men, ages 18 to 49.

With 7 bases removed from V and 6 bases from J, the gap between germline ends came to 22 bases. The CDR3 totals 15 residues. Per the germline V gene, CDR1 is MDHEN and CDR2 is SYDVKM. Sequencing was carried out using PBMCs. The clonotype was recovered from a middle-aged woman in good health. Some clones in this sample may be carry-over from other donors' samples. The chain recombines TRBV28 with TRBJ2-7; D possibly matches TRBD1 or TRBD2 (6 bases each). The CDR3 here is CASKAAGGGSREQYF. The DNA of the CDR3 is TGTGCCAGCAAGGCCGCCGGAGGGGGATCGCGCGAGCAGTACTTC.